This TCR beta chain stems from a study of identical twins. The CDR3 consists of 15 residues. Per germline, CDR1 MDHEN and CDR2 SYDVKM. The V gene end was trimmed by 6 bases and the J gene end by 0 bases; junction bases not matched to a gene: 4. MiXCR, applied by TCRdb to the 5' RACE reads, yields one record per CDR3 protein. Of around 570,000 distinct CDR3 sequences detected, 9.6% appear once; the ten largest clones hold roughly 3%. All donors comprised healthy Caucasians. This clonotype was seen at least ten times. These data also formed part of another study, on yellow fever vaccine responses in identical twins.

This receptor was identified in a young woman in good health. The chain combines TRBV28 with TRBJ2-2, with 7 nucleotides matching TRBD1. The source material was PBMCs. The CDR3 here is CASSRDRANTGELFF. For the CDR3, the DNA is TGTGCCAGCAGCCGAGACAGGGCGAACACCGGGGAGCTGTTTTTT.